These 5 T cell receptor beta chains came from one sample sequenced in a study of cytomegalovirus exposure and HLA in healthy donors. Assay: immunoSEQ multiplex PCR; the TCRdb copy retains only in-frame clones and omits some. The table records 250,000 to 400,000 clones, roughly 87% of them present only once. The sequenced material came from PBMCs. Receptors originate from a man aged 25 to 40 in good health and CMV-seronegative.

The chain links TRBV6-1 to TRBJ2-7, with 8 bases that match TRBD1. The CDR3 has 17 amino acids. Unmatched junction bases numbered 8, after V lost 1 base and J lost 0 bases. Germline V CDR1 and CDR2: MNHNS, SASEGT. The CDR3 DNA reads TGTGCCAGCAGTGAAGTAGCCAGACAGGGGAGCTCCTACGAGCAGTACTTC. Amino acids: CASSEVARQGSSYEQYF.

This clone was picked up one time. This specimen includes other DNA sequences encoding the same CDR3. The chain uses TRBV27 and TRBJ2-5; 9 bases are a match to TRBD2. This CDR3 has 15 amino acids. With 3 bases clipped from V and 1 base from J, the junction kept 3 bases outside the gene matches. Germline V CDR1 and CDR2: MNHEY, SMNVEV (reference sequence). This CDR3 is CASSFGAGGQETQYF. The CDR3 DNA follows: TGTGCCAGCAGTTTTGGAGCGGGGGGCCAAGAGACCCAGTACTTC.

The V call is TRBV4-1, the J call TRBJ2-2, with a weak D call TRBD2 (6 bases). Trimming pared 1 base from V and 3 bases from J, leaving 9 bases between. The CDR3 consists of 15 residues. CDR1 MGHRA and CDR2 YSYEKL come from the germline V gene. The CDR3 loop reads CASSQVQRDTGELFF. CDR3 coding DNA: TGCGCCAGCAGCCAAGTTCAGCGGGACACCGGGGAGCTGTTTTTT.

This chain connects TRBV11-2 to TRBJ2-7; 8 positions match TRBD2. The germline V gene encodes CDR1 SGHAT and CDR2 FQNNGV. V dropped 1 base and J dropped 4; count of bases not matched to a gene: 6. CDR3 length equals 15 residues. As DNA, the CDR3 is TGTGCCAGCAGCTTAGGTGCGGGGGGCTGGTACGAGCAGTACTTC. Translation gives CASSLGAGGWYEQYF.

V gene TRBV27 combines with J gene TRBJ2-7; TRBD1 aligns across 7 bases. CDR3 length: 15 amino acids. The J segment lost 0 bases and the V segment lost 5 bases, leaving 7 bases of the junction unmatched. Per germline, CDR1 MNHEY and CDR2 SMNVEV (reference sequence). CDR3 loop: CASSPRDRSSYEQYF. The CDR3 bases are TGTGCCAGCAGTCCCCGGGACAGAAGCTCCTACGAGCAGTACTTC.